The clone carrying this T cell receptor (beta chain) was seen many times. Its target is unknown. A J-beta primer mix and a sample-barcoded 5' primer were used in a second PCR of about 7 to 12 cycles. MiXCR, applied by TCRdb to the 5' RACE reads, yields one record per CDR3 protein. The sample yields about 780,000 distinct CDR3 sequences, less than 60% seen once. Germline CDR1 reads MNHNS; CDR2 reads SASEGT. Trimming shortened V by 7 bases and J by 8 bases, and 20 bases separated the two germline ends. The CDR3 is made up of 14 amino acids. This specimen belongs to a study of blood T cells in healthy people across ages. Broader study findings: Versus aged donors, long-lived donors had higher diversity and more naive CD4+ cells.

V is TRBV6-1 and J is TRBJ1-2; TRBD1 is a possible D gene (6 bases). The source of this sequence is a man older than 75 in good health. Sequencing was carried out using blood. The CDR3 coding sequence is TGTGCCAGCAATCGAGAGATCGGCAGGGGCGGCTACACCTTC. As protein: CASNREIGRGGYTF.